The clone carrying this T cell receptor beta chain showed up many times. Antigen unknown. The source of the sample is a study of blood T cells in healthy people across ages. CDR3 size: 13 residues. V lost 5 bases to trimming and J lost 1 base, with 8 bases between them. The germline V gene encodes CDR1 MNHEY and CDR2 SMNVEV (reference sequence). The use of a sample-barcoded 5' primer and a J-beta primer mix characterized a second PCR of roughly 7 to 11 cycles. Each cDNA molecule received a tag from a template-switch adaptor that had 12 random nucleotides. TCRdb recomputed calls from the 5' RACE reads with MiXCR, one row per CDR3 protein. The data show 270,000 or so distinct CDR3 sequences, 27% seen once. Study-level findings and limits: Higher diversity, along with more naive CD4+ cells, distinguished long-lived donors from aged donors. Estimates based on one million T cells were treated as lower bounds.

Material for sequencing was blood. This TCR was sampled from a woman aged 70-85 years in good health. This chain links TRBV27 with TRBJ2-5; D is uncertain. The CDR3 spells CASSRTLQETQYF. In nucleotides, the CDR3 is TGTGCCAGCAGTCGGACCCTCCAAGAGACCCAGTACTTC.